The 12 T cell receptor beta chains listed next were all sequenced from one sample in a study of blood T cell repertoires in COVID-19. Clones were read by immunoSEQ multiplex PCR, and TCRdb kept only the in-frame ones, dropping some. The data contain approximately 250,000 clones, approximately 88% of them seen just once; the ten biggest clones take up 10% to 13%. The sequenced sample was peripheral blood. All receptors derive from a woman between 70 and 85 years old with COVID-19, enrolled during active disease.

This clone was recorded at least ten times. Other DNA variants within this sample encode the same CDR3. V is TRBV7-9 and J is TRBJ1-6; 7 nucleotides match TRBD1. J lost 7 bases, V lost 1 base, and 1 base had no gene match. Germline V gene sequence: CDR1 SEHNR, CDR2 FQNEAQ (reference sequence). The CDR3 is 14 residues long. CDR3 residues: CASSLETGNSPLHF. The CDR3, as DNA: TGTGCCAGCAGCTTAGAGACAGGGAATTCACCCCTCCACTTT.

The chain recombines TRBV5-1 with TRBJ2-7, with 8 bases fitting TRBD1. The germline V gene has CDR1 SGHRS and CDR2 YFSETQ. This CDR3 is built from 14 residues. The junction had 3 bases not matched to a gene; V was cut back by 0 bases and J by 4 bases. CDR3: CASSLGRGLYEQYF. The CDR3 nucleotides read TGCGCCAGCAGCTTGGGCAGGGGGCTTTACGAGCAGTACTTC.

This chain links TRBV9 with TRBJ2-7; D call uncertain. Germline CDR1 reads SGDLS; CDR2 reads YYNGEE. Between the trimmed V and J ends, which lost 0 bases and 2 bases, there was a span of 6 bases. The CDR3 covers 13 residues. The CDR3 DNA follows: TGTGCCAGCAGCGTAGGCCAGACCTACGAGCAGTACTTC. Protein: CASSVGQTYEQYF.

This clone turned up a few times. The chain couples TRBV10-2 to TRBJ2-1; 9 bases are shared with TRBD2. This CDR3 contains 13 residues. From germline, CDR1 is WSHSY and CDR2 SAAADI. Trimming removed 6 bases from V and 9 bases from J; junction bases left unmatched: 6. The CDR3 reads CASRGTSRVEQFF. The CDR3 nucleotides are TGCGCCAGCAGAGGGACTAGCAGGGTTGAGCAGTTCTTC.

CDR3 bases: TGTGCCAGCAGCTTGGGTGGCCGACAGGGGGCTTACGAGCAGTACTTC. Its protein is CASSLGGRQGAYEQYF. V is TRBV5-4 and J is TRBJ2-7; 10 bases line up with TRBD1. The CDR3 spans 16 residues. CDR1 and CDR2 (germline): SGHNT, YYREEE (reference sequence). The V segment lost 0 bases and the J segment 4 bases; nucleotides outside the gene matches: 7.

The V call is TRBV30, the J call TRBJ1-1; 7 bases agree with TRBD1. The V segment lost 2 bases and the J segment 1 base; nucleotides outside the gene matches: 4. Germline CDR1 reads GTSNPN; CDR2 reads SVGIG (reference sequence). The CDR3 spans 14 residues. The CDR3 is CAWSQGQSNTEAFF. The DNA for the CDR3 is TGTGCCTGGAGTCAGGGACAGTCGAACACTGAAGCTTTCTTT.

V gene TRBV6-4 combines with J gene TRBJ2-2; weak D call: TRBD2 (6 bases). The CDR3 runs to 15 residues. The ends were cut back, 4 bases at V and 4 bases at J, with 13 bases in the middle. The germline gives CDR1 MRHNA, CDR2 SNTAGT. The CDR3 DNA reads as TGTGCCAGCAGTGCCGAAGCCGGGGGCACCGGGGAGCTGTTTTTT. It translates to CASSAEAGGTGELFF.

The sample holds one count of this clone. This rearrangement joins TRBV30 to TRBJ1-1; no reliable D call. The CDR3 covers 13 residues. The germline gives CDR1 GTSNPN, CDR2 SVGIG (reference sequence). V lost 0 bases and J lost 0, with 5 bases in between. The CDR3 loop is CAWSVAVNTEAFF. The CDR3, as DNA: TGTGCCTGGAGTGTAGCCGTGAACACTGAAGCTTTCTTT.

This sequence joins TRBV25-1 and TRBJ2-5; D perhaps matches TRBD2 (6 bases). Germline loops: CDR1 MGHDK, CDR2 SYGVNS. V was pared by 1 base and J by 5 bases, with 8 bases between. CDR3 length: 13 residues. The CDR3, as DNA: TGTGCCAGCAGTGAATTTGGGGGGGAGACCCAGTACTTC. It yields the protein CASSEFGGETQYF.

With regard to this clone: The sample contains more than one DNA sequence encoding this CDR3. In nucleotides, the CDR3 is TGTGCCAGCTCACCAAGTGGCCAGCCCCAGCATTTT. Its protein is CASSPSGQPQHF. V and J are TRBV18 and TRBJ1-5; D is undetermined. Trimming left V 2 bases short and J 7 bases short, with 6 bases between. The CDR3 spans 12 residues. Germline CDR1 KGHSH, CDR2 LQKENI. Full variable domain (outside the CDR3, taken from reference TRBV18 and TRBJ1-5): NAGVMQNPRHLVRRRGQEARLRCSPMKGHSHVYWYRQLPEEGLKFMVYLQKENIIDESGMPKERFSAEFPKEGPSILRIQQVVRGDSAAYFCASSPSGQPQHFGDGTRLSIL.

The chain is built from TRBV7-9 and TRBJ2-1; 10 bases fit TRBD2. Germline V gene sequence: CDR1 SEHNR, CDR2 FQNEAQ (reference sequence). The junction had 7 bases not matched to a gene; V was cut back by 6 bases and J by 8 bases. This CDR3 has 14 amino acids. The CDR3 loop reads CASSTGTSEDEQFF. The CDR3 coding sequence is TGTGCCAGCAGTACCGGGACTAGCGAGGATGAGCAGTTCTTC.

The rearrangement links TRBV4-2 to TRBJ1-2; D remains ambiguous. Trimming left V 0 bases short and J 5 bases short, with 4 bases between. Per germline, CDR1 LGHNA and CDR2 YNFKEQ. CDR3 length equals 12 residues. CDR3 coding DNA: TGTGCCAGCAGCCAAGAGGAGTATGGCTACACCTTC. Encoded protein: CASSQEEYGYTF.